This T cell receptor (beta chain) appears in the sequencing data of a study of pediatric ulcerative colitis. Study-level findings and limits: Compared with controls, ulcerative colitis showed greater blood-rectum clone sharing. Rectal pinch biopsies may have included blood-derived T cells, especially in patients with overt colitis. Rectal repertoires separated controls, mild-moderate and acute severe colitis.

Sequencing was at survey level. Clones were sequenced by immunoSEQ multiplex PCR, and TCRdb holds only the in-frame ones, with some missing. The table includes approximately 18,000 clones, approximately 73% detected once. During colonoscopy, one to two rectal pinch biopsies were collected. Trimming cost V 5 bases and J 3 bases; bases outside gene matches: 7. Germline V gene lookup returns CDR1 SEHNR and CDR2 FQNEAQ (reference sequence). CDR3 size: 15 residues. A note on this clone: Antigen specificity is unknown.

The sequencing input was gut tissue. The V and J genes are TRBV7-9 and TRBJ2-7, with 10 nucleotides matching TRBD1. This receptor was obtained from a boy aged 5 to 17 with moderate ulcerative colitis. The CDR3 spells CASSKPGQGFYEQYF. As DNA, the CDR3 is TGTGCCAGCAGCAAACCGGGACAGGGGTTCTACGAGCAGTACTTC.